Listed below are T cell receptor beta chains from one sample, sequenced in a study of blood T cell repertoires in COVID-19. Method: immunoSEQ multiplex PCR; TCRdb's copy keeps in-frame clones and lacks some. This table holds around 80,000 clones, about 89% found once. The sequenced sample was peripheral blood. These receptor sequences come from a man aged 55 to 69 with acute or convalescent COVID-19. The conserved cysteine and the conserved F or W are not part of the CDR3 here.

V gene	J gene	CDR3 protein
TRBV5-4	TRBJ1-2	ASSYAGDGYT
TRBV5-1	TRBJ2-1	ASSSRPRGSNEQF
TRBV18	TRBJ2-2	ASSPPGTGNTGELF
TRBV3-1/TRBV3-2	TRBJ2-3	ASSLGLAGDLTDTQY
TRBV25-1	TRBJ1-6	ASTNRAYNSPLH
TRBV5-1	TRBJ2-4	ASSSDSGGDIQY
TRBV25-1	TRBJ2-3	ASSELRTGDTDTQY
TRBV7-8	TRBJ1-6	ASSGPGGHHNSPLH
TRBV11-2	TRBJ1-1	ASSPGLEAF
TRBV2	TRBJ2-2	ASRAGQGNTGELF
TRBV11-2	TRBJ1-1	ASRPGPGTVNTEAF
TRBV6-5	TRBJ1-6	ASEITGQGESPLH
TRBV11-3	TRBJ2-1	ASSLQRSSYNEQF
TRBV19	TRBJ2-1	ASKKGIAGENEQF